These 19 T cell receptor beta chains were sequenced from one sample in a study of blood T cell repertoires in COVID-19. Sequencing was performed with immunoSEQ multiplex PCR; in TCRdb, only in-frame clones are kept and a portion is missing. Among 50,000 or so clones listed, more than 75% were seen once. The specimen was peripheral blood. These receptors all stem from a human donor with active COVID-19. The donor label of this sample is uncertain.

The CDR3: CASSLLSNTGELFF. DNA of the CDR3: TGTGCCAGCAGCTTATTATCGAACACCGGGGAGCTGTTTTTT. V is TRBV7-3 and J is TRBJ2-2, with D hard to call. This CDR3 has 14 amino acids. CDR1 and CDR2 (germline): SGHTA, FQGTGA. V dropped 2 bases and J dropped 0 bases, with 4 bases sitting between them.

The gene calls are TRBV6-5 and TRBJ2-3, with D possibly matching TRBD1 (5 bases). V lost 4 bases, J lost 0 bases, and 14 bases lay in between. Germline values: CDR1 MNHEY, CDR2 SVGAGI. The CDR3 covers 16 residues. CDR3 protein: CASSSQGALSTDTQYF. The DNA of the CDR3 is TGTGCCAGCAGTTCCCAAGGGGCCCTTAGCACAGATACGCAGTATTTT.

J is TRBJ1-1 and V is TRBV11-2; D remains ambiguous. The CDR3 contains 14 residues. The germline V and J ends were trimmed by 0 bases and 6 bases, with 11 bases remaining between them. The germline V gene has CDR1 SGHAT and CDR2 FQNNGV. This chain's CDR3 is CASSLDPGCAEAFF. CDR3 sequence (DNA): TGTGCCAGCAGCTTAGATCCGGGGTGCGCTGAAGCTTTCTTT.

This clone was seen only a few times. The V gene is TRBV5-1, the J gene TRBJ2-1, with D perhaps TRBD1 (6 bases). CDR1 and CDR2 from the germline V gene are SGHRS and YFSETQ. The V gene lost 4 bases and the J gene lost 6 bases, with 20 bases spanning the gap. The CDR3 sequence is 16 residues long. The CDR3 spells CASSLQTGSVRNEQFF. In DNA form, the CDR3 reads TGCGCCAGCAGCCTACAAACAGGGAGTGTCCGCAATGAGCAGTTCTTC.

This clone was counted once. The chain couples TRBV3-1 (or the pseudogene TRBV3-2) to TRBJ2-3; 8 positions agree with TRBD2. Germline CDR1 reads LGHDT; CDR2 reads YNNKEL (reference sequence). The CDR3 loop spans 14 amino acids. V lost 6 bases, J lost 2 bases, and 4 bases stayed unmatched. CDR3 DNA: TGTGCCAGCAGGCCGGGACTAGACACAGATACGCAGTATTTT. Protein product: CASRPGLDTDTQYF.

The rearrangement links TRBV4-2 to TRBJ1-4; no reliable D call. Germline CDR1 LGHNA, CDR2 YNFKEQ. V was cut by 3 bases and J by 3 bases, with 11 bases left in between. This CDR3 is built from 15 residues. CDR3 sequence: CASSQTEVANEKLFF. In DNA form, the CDR3 reads TGTGCCAGCAGCCAGACTGAGGTAGCTAATGAAAAACTGTTTTTT.

This rearrangement joins TRBV6-5 to TRBJ1-3; the match to TRBD1 covers 7 bases. Germline-derived CDR1 and CDR2 are MNHEY and SVGAGI. Germline trimming cut 10 bases from V and 4 bases from J; bases unmatched to any gene: 10. The CDR3 is made up of 14 amino acids. CDR3 residues: CATGTTGQGNTIYF. The CDR3 coding sequence is TGTGCCACGGGGACGACAGGGCAAGGAAACACCATATATTTT.

The chain combines TRBV7-9 with TRBJ2-7; maybe TRBD2 (5 bases). CDR3 length equals 13 residues. From germline, CDR1 is SEHNR and CDR2 FQNEAQ (reference sequence). The V gene lost 0 bases and the J gene lost 5 bases, with 8 bases spanning the gap. The CDR3 here is CASSLALRDEQYF. DNA of the CDR3: TGTGCCAGCAGCTTAGCGTTGAGGGACGAGCAGTACTTC.

The chain uses TRBV11-2 and TRBJ2-5; the match to TRBD2 covers 9 bases. The germline CDR1 and CDR2 sequences are SGHAT and FQNNGV. After removal of 1 base from V and 2 bases from J, the junction contained 11 bases not matched to a gene. The CDR3 is made up of 18 amino acids. The CDR3 sequence: CASSLGWLAGSRQETQYF. CDR3 DNA: TGTGCCAGCAGCTTAGGGTGGCTAGCGGGGTCCCGTCAAGAGACCCAGTACTTC.

The chain employs TRBV27 and TRBJ2-3; TRBD2 matches at 11 bases. The CDR3 covers 15 residues. V shed 6 bases and J 3 bases; nucleotides not matched to a gene: 5. Germline V CDR1 and CDR2: MNHEY, SMNVEV (reference sequence). CDR3 in amino acids: CASRNVAGGTDTQYF. CDR3 sequence (DNA): TGTGCCAGCAGGAACGTAGCGGGGGGGACAGATACGCAGTATTTT.

The V call is TRBV28, the J call TRBJ2-1; the match to TRBD2 covers 8 bases. This CDR3 spans 19 amino acids. Germline V lookup: CDR1 MDHEN, CDR2 SYDVKM. J gave up 0 bases and V 6 bases, and 16 bases lay outside the gene matches. The CDR3 loop reads CASRRVRGGSLSSYNEQFF. In DNA form, the CDR3 reads TGTGCCAGCAGACGCGTACGGGGGGGCTCCCTGAGCTCCTACAATGAGCAGTTCTTC. The whole variable domain, filled in from reference TRBV28 and TRBJ2-1, reads DVKVTQSSRYLVKRTGEKVFLECVQDMDHENMFWYRQDPGLGLRLIYFSYDVKMKEKGDIPEGYSVSREKKERFSLILESASTNQTSMYLCASRRVRGGSLSSYNEQFFGPGTRLTVL.

The rearrangement joins TRBV7-2 to TRBJ1-6; maybe TRBD1 (5 bases). Trimming removed 2 bases from V and 0 bases from J, with 11 bases in between. Germline V gene sequence: CDR1 SGHTA, CDR2 FQGNSA. The CDR3 spans 17 residues. As DNA, the CDR3 is TGTGCCAGCAGCTTATCAGGGATTAGCTCCTATAATTCACCCCTCCACTTT. This codes for CASSLSGISSYNSPLHF.

V gene TRBV4-2 combines with J gene TRBJ2-3; 8 bases agree with TRBD2. This CDR3 comprises 16 residues. The germline V gene encodes CDR1 LGHNA and CDR2 YNFKEQ. J gave up 5 bases and V 2 bases, and 9 bases lay outside the gene matches. CDR3 coding DNA: TGTGCCAGCAGCCAATATACGGGGGGGGCTCAAGATACGCAGTATTTT. It is translated as CASSQYTGGAQDTQYF.

The chain joins TRBV6-2 or TRBV6-3 to TRBJ2-7; 9 bases fit TRBD2. The CDR3 runs 18 residues. V lost 2 bases and J lost 7; bases outside the gene matches: 18. Germline V gives CDR1 MNHEY, CDR2 SVGEGT. CDR3 sequence reads: CASSYPLGEGTSKREQYF. The CDR3 DNA reads TGTGCCAGCAGTTACCCCTTGGGTGAAGGGACTAGCAAAAGAGAGCAGTACTTC.

The CDR3 DNA sequence: TGTGCCAGTAGTATAGGGACAGGCAATCAGCCCCAGCATTTT. The encoded protein is CASSIGTGNQPQHF. The V call is TRBV19, the J call TRBJ1-5, with D perhaps TRBD1 (6 bases). The germline V gene encodes CDR1 LNHDA and CDR2 SQIVND (reference sequence). Between the trimmed V and J ends, which lost 1 base and 2 bases, there was a span of 6 bases. The CDR3 is 14 amino acids.

This rearrangement joins TRBV7-3 to TRBJ2-1; the match to TRBD2 covers 9 bases. Germline V gives CDR1 SGHTA, CDR2 FQGTGA. Losses at the gene ends were 4 bases for V and 7 bases for J; bases not matched to a gene: 8. This CDR3 has 15 residues. In nucleotides, the CDR3 is TGTGCCAGCAGCTGGGGAAGCGGGGGGCAAAATGAGCAGTTCTTC. Translating it yields CASSWGSGGQNEQFF.

This clone was counted a few times. This chain uses TRBV7-9 with TRBJ2-7; TRBD1 aligns across 7 bases. CDR1 is SEHNR and CDR2 is FQNEAQ in the germline V gene (reference sequence). The CDR3 contains 14 residues. V shed 5 bases, J shed 2 bases, and the junction held 6 bases outside the gene matches. For the CDR3, the DNA is TGTGCCAGCAGCATGGACAGGTATCCCTACGAGCAGTACTTC. This translates into CASSMDRYPYEQYF.

J is TRBJ1-2 and V is TRBV12-3 or TRBV12-4; perhaps TRBD1 as D (6 bases). V dropped 5 bases and J dropped 1 base, with 8 bases sitting between them. The CDR3 contains 13 residues. This chain's CDR3 is CASSRDINYGYTF. The CDR3 DNA reads as TGTGCCAGCAGTCGGGACATTAACTATGGCTACACCTTC.

Here the CDR3 reads CASSLSQQGSYNSPLHF. CDR3 nucleotide sequence: TGCGCCAGCAGCTTGAGTCAACAGGGCTCCTATAATTCACCCCTCCACTTT. The V and J genes are TRBV5-1 and TRBJ1-6; possible D gene TRBD1, 6 bases. CDR1 and CDR2 from the germline V gene are SGHRS and YFSETQ. The CDR3 is made up of 17 amino acids. Trimming removed 1 base at V and 0 bases at J, with 11 bases between.